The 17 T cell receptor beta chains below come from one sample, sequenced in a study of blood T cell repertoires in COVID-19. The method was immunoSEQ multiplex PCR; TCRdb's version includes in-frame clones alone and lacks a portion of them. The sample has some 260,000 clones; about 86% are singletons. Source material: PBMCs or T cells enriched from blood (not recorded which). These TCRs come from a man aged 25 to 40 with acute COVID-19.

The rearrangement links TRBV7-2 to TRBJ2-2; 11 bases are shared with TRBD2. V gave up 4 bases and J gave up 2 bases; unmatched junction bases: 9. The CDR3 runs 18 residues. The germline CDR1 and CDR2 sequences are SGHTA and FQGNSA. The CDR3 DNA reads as TGTGCCAGCAGCTCGACTAGCGGGGTGGGGCGAAACACCGGGGAGCTGTTTTTT. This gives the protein CASSSTSGVGRNTGELFF.

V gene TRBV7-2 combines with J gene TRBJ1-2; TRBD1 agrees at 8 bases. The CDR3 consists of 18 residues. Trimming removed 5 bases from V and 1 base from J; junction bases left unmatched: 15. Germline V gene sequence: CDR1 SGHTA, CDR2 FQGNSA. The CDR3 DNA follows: TGTGCCAGCAGCCGCCCCGACAGGGGAGTGGGGGGTAACTATGGCTACACCTTC. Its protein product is CASSRPDRGVGGNYGYTF. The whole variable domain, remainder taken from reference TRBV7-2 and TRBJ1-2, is GAGVSQSPSNKVTEKGKDVELRCDPISGHTALYWYRQSLGQGLEFLIYFQGNSAPDKSGLPSDRFSAERTGGSVSTLTIQRTQQEDSAVYLCASSRPDRGVGGNYGYTFGSGTRLTVV.

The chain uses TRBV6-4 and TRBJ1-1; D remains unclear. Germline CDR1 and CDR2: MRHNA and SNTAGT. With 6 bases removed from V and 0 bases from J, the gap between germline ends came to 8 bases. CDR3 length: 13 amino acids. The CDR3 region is CASSRQVNTEAFF. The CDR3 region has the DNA TGTGCCAGCAGCAGACAAGTGAACACTGAAGCTTTCTTT.

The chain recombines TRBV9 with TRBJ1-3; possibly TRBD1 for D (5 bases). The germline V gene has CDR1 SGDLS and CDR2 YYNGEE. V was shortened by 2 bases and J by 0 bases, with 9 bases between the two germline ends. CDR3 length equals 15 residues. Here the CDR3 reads CASSVAGLSGNTIYF. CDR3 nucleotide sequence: TGTGCCAGCAGCGTGGCAGGGCTCTCTGGAAACACCATATATTTT.

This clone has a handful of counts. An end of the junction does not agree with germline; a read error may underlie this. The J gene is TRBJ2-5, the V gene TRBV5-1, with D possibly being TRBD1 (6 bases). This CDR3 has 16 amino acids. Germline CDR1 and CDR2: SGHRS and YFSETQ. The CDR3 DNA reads TGTGCCAGCAGCTTATCGGGGACACAGGCAAACCGGGCCCAGTACTTC. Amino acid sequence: CASSLSGTQANRAQYF.

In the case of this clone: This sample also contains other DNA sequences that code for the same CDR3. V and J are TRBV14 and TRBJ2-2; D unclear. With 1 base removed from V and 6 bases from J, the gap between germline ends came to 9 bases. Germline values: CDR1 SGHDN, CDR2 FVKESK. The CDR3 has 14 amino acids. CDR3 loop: CASSQAILAGELFF. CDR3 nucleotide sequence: TGTGCCAGCAGCCAAGCGATTTTAGCCGGGGAGCTGTTTTTT.

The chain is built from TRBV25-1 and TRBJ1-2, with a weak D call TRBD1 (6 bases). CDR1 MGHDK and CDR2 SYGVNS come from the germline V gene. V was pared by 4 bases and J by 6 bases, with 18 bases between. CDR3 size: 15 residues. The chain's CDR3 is CASSAGGGKVDGYTF. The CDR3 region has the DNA TGTGCCAGCAGTGCTGGGGGGGGCAAAGTAGATGGCTACACCTTC.

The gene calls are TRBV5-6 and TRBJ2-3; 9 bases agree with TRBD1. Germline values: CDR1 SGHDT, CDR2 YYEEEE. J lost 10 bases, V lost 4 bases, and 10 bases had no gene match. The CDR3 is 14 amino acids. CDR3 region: CASSHTGGRGAQYF. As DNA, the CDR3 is TGTGCCAGCAGCCACACAGGGGGCCGGGGTGCGCAGTATTTT. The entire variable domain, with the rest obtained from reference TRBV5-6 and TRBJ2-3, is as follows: DAGVTQSPTHLIKTRGQQVTLRCSPKSGHDTVSWYQQALGQGPQFIFQYYEEEERQRGNFPDRFSGHQFPNYSSELNVNALLLGDSALYLCASSHTGGRGAQYFGPGTRLTVL.

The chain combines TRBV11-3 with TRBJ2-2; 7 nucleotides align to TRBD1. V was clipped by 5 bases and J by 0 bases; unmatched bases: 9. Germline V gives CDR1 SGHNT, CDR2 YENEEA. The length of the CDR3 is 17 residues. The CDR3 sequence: CASSRRDRYANTGELFF. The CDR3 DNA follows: TGTGCCAGCAGCCGTCGGGACAGATACGCGAACACCGGGGAGCTGTTTTTT.

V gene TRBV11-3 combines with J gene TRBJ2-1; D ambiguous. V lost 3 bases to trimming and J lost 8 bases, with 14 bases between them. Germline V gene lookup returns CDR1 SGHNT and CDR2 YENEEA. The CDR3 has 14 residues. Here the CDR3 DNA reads TGTGCCAGCAGCTTCCTTGCGATGTTCGATGAGCAGTTCTTC. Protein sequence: CASSFLAMFDEQFF. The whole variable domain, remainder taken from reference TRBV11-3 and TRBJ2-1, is EAGVVQSPRYKIIEKKQPVAFWCNPISGHNTLYWYLQNLGQGPELLIRYENEEAVDDSQLPKDRFSAERLKGVDSTLKIQPAELGDSAVYLCASSFLAMFDEQFFGPGTRLTVL.

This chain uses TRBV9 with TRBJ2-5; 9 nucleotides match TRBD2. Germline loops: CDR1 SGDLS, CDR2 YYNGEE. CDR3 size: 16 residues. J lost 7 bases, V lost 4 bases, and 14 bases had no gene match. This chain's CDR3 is CASSPRSSGDWGTQYF. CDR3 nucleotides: TGTGCCAGCAGCCCTCGGTCTAGCGGGGACTGGGGGACCCAGTACTTC.

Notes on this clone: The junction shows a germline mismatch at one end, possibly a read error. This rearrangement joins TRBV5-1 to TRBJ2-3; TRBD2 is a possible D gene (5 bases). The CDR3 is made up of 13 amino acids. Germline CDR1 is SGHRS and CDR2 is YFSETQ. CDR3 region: CASSLAGSDTQYF. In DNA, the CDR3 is TGTGCCAGCAGCTTGGCGGGTTCGGATACGCAGTATTTT.

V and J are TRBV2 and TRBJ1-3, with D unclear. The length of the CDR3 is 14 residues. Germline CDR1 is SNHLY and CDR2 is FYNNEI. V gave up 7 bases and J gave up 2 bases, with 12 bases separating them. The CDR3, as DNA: TGTGCCAGCAATCTAAGGCAGGCTGGAAACACCATATATTTT. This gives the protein CASNLRQAGNTIYF.

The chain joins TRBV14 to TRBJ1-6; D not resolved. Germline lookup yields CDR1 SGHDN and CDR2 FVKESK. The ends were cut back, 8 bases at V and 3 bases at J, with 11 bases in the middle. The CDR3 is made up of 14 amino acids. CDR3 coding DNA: TGTGCCAGCGCCCGACAAGTCTATAATTCACCCCTCCACTTT. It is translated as CASARQVYNSPLHF.

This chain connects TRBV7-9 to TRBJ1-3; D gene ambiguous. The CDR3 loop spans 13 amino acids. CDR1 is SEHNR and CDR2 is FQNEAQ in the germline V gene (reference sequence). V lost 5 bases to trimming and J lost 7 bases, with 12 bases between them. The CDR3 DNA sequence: TGTGCCAGCAGCCCCTCCCCCGGGAACACCATATATTTT. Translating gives CASSPSPGNTIYF.

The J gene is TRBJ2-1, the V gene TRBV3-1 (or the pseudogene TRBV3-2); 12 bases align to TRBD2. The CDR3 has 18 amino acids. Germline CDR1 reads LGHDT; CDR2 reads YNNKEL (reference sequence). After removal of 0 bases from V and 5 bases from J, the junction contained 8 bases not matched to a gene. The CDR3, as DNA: TGTGCCAGCAGCCAAGACGCGACTAGCGGGGGTTGGCACAATGAGCAGTTCTTC. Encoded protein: CASSQDATSGGWHNEQFF.

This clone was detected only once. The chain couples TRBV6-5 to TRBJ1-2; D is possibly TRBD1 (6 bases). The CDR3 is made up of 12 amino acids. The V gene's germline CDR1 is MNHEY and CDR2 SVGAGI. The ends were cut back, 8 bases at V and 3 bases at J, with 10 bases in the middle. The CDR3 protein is CASGNRDYGYTF. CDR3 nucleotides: TGTGCCAGCGGGAACAGGGACTATGGCTACACCTTC.